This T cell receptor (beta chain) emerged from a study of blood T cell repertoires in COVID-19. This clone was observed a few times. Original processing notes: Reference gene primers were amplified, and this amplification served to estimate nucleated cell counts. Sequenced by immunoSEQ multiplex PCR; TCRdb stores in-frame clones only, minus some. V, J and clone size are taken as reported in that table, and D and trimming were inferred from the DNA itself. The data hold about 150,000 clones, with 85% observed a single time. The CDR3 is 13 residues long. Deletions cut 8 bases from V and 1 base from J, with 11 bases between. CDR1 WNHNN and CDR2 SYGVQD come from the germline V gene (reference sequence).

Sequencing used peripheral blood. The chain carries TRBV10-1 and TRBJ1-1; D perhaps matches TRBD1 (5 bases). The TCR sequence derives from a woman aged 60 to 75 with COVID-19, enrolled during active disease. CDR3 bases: TGCGCCAGCCAGAGACAGAAGAACACTGAAGCTTTCTTT. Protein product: CASQRQKNTEAFF.